This T cell receptor (beta chain) was captured in a study of blood T cells in healthy people across ages. The authors ran a second PCR of about 7 to 12 cycles using a sample-barcoded 5' primer and a J-beta primer mix. TCRdb re-called the 5' RACE reads with MiXCR, one entry per CDR3 protein. The table records approximately 1,000,000 distinct CDR3 sequences, 45% of them present only once. The CDR3 runs 14 residues. V dropped 5 bases and J dropped 5; count of bases not matched to a gene: 7. This chain uses TRBV12-3 or TRBV12-4 with TRBJ2-5; 8 bases line up with TRBD2. Sequencing was carried out using blood. This sequence was found in a woman in her sixties in good health. The CDR3 loop reads CASSVSGRPETQYF. In DNA form, the CDR3 reads TGTGCCAGCAGTGTAAGCGGGAGACCGGAGACCCAGTACTTC.